A single sample gave rise to the 15 T cell receptor beta chains below, sequenced in a study of T cell responses to AZD1222 COVID-19 vaccine. Data came from immunoSEQ multiplex PCR; TCRdb stores just in-frame clones and leaves some out. The repertoire consists of about 180,000 clones, with 85% to 95% occurring once and the leading ten covering around 0.93%. The source material was peripheral blood, sampled 28 days after the second dose of the MenACWY control vaccine. The receptor set was obtained from an adult who received the MenACWY meningococcal vaccine as a control.

V usage is TRBV7-2 and J usage is TRBJ2-3; D is uncertain. Germline V gene sequence: CDR1 SGHTA, CDR2 FQGNSA. CDR3 size: 15 residues. V was pared by 6 bases and J by 6 bases, with 19 bases between. CDR3 nucleotides: TGTGCCAGCAGATATACTACCCCCCTGGCTGATACGCAGTATTTT. Protein product: CASRYTTPLADTQYF. Looking up the rest from reference TRBV7-2 and TRBJ2-3 gives the full variable domain: GAGVSQSPSNKVTEKGKDVELRCDPISGHTALYWYRQSLGQGLEFLIYFQGNSAPDKSGLPSDRFSAERTGGSVSTLTIQRTQQEDSAVYLCASRYTTPLADTQYFGPGTRLTVL.

The chain recombines TRBV20-1 with TRBJ1-2; D is unclear. The CDR3 covers 11 residues. Looked up from germline, CDR1 is DFQATT and CDR2 is SNEGSKA (reference sequence). CDR3 amino acids: CIAASNYGYTF. CDR3 bases: TGCATCGCGGCTTCGAACTATGGCTACACCTTC.

The chain employs TRBV6-5 and TRBJ1-6; 7 bases map to TRBD1. Germline CDR1 and CDR2: MNHEY and SVGAGI. This CDR3 is 13 amino acids long. V lost 11 bases and J lost 7; bases outside the gene matches: 8. The chain's CDR3 is CACTGQANSPLHF. CDR3 bases: TGTGCCTGCACAGGACAGGCAAATTCACCCCTCCACTTT.

The rearrangement links TRBV7-3 to TRBJ1-6; D is uncertain. Germline lookup yields CDR1 SGHTA and CDR2 FQGTGA. V was clipped by 4 bases and J by 8 bases, with 12 bases between them. This CDR3 contains 14 residues. CDR3 sequence (DNA): TGTGCCAGCAGCTCCGGGTCTTCCCATTCACCCCTCCACTTT. Translated: CASSSGSSHSPLHF.

This clone has only one observation. This chain joins TRBV13 and TRBJ1-1, with 7 bases identical to TRBD1. CDR1 is PRHDT and CDR2 is FYEKMQ in the germline V gene (reference sequence). V gave up 5 bases and J gave up 0 bases; unmatched junction bases: 6. This CDR3 is 15 amino acids long. CDR3 bases: TGTGCCAGCAGCCTACTGACAGGGATGAACACTGAAGCTTTCTTT. Its protein is CASSLLTGMNTEAFF.

V is TRBV10-3 and J is TRBJ1-5; D gene unclear. CDR1 is ENHRY, CDR2 SYGVKD, per germline. V was cut by 6 bases and J by 0 bases, with 9 bases left in between. The CDR3 runs to 14 residues. For the CDR3, the DNA is TGTGCCATCAGGGCCTCGGGTAGCAATCAGCCCCAGCATTTT. This encodes CAIRASGSNQPQHF.

The rearrangement joins TRBV6-5 to TRBJ1-1; perhaps TRBD1 as D (5 bases). From germline, CDR1 is MNHEY and CDR2 SVGAGI. Trimming removed 4 bases at V and 12 bases at J, with 15 bases between. The CDR3 extends over 12 amino acids. In DNA form, the CDR3 reads TGTGCCAGCAGTTCCATCGGGGGGGGGACTTTCTTT. This translates into CASSSIGGGTFF.

This sequence joins TRBV7-2 and TRBJ2-2; D not certain. This CDR3 has 14 residues. Per germline, CDR1 SGHTA and CDR2 FQGNSA. Trimming removed 0 bases from V and 2 bases from J, with 4 bases in between. The CDR3 reads CASSLASNTGELFF. The DNA for the CDR3 is TGTGCCAGCAGCTTAGCTTCAAACACCGGGGAGCTGTTTTTT.

This clone has only a few counts. Distinct nucleotide sequences in the sample also encode this CDR3. V is TRBV30 and J is TRBJ1-5; no clear D gene. Trimming took off 3 bases at V and 1 base at J, with 7 bases between the two ends. The germline gives CDR1 GTSNPN, CDR2 SVGIG (reference sequence). This CDR3 is built from 13 residues. DNA for the CDR3: TGTGCCTGGAGCCAGGACAGCAATCAGCCCCAGCATTTT. This sequence encodes CAWSQDSNQPQHF.

The genes are TRBV5-6 and TRBJ1-2, with no clear D. Looked up from germline, CDR1 is SGHDT and CDR2 is YYEEEE. V lost 4 bases, J lost 1 base, and 8 bases lay in between. There are 13 residues in the CDR3. CDR3 residues: CASSPDHNYGYTF. The CDR3 bases are TGTGCCAGCAGCCCGGACCATAACTATGGCTACACCTTC. The full variable domain, with the rest looked up from reference TRBV5-6 and TRBJ1-2, is DAGVTQSPTHLIKTRGQQVTLRCSPKSGHDTVSWYQQALGQGPQFIFQYYEEEERQRGNFPDRFSGHQFPNYSSELNVNALLLGDSALYLCASSPDHNYGYTFGSGTRLTVV.

This clone was seen a single time. The genes are TRBV28 and TRBJ1-6; the match to TRBD1 covers 8 bases. Germline-derived CDR1 and CDR2 are MDHEN and SYDVKM. V lost 3 bases, J lost 10 bases, and 5 bases stayed unmatched. This CDR3 comprises 14 residues. DNA for the CDR3: TGTGCCAGCAGTTTCGGACAGGGAGGCTCACCCCTCCACTTT. It specifies CASSFGQGGSPLHF.

As regards this clone: This sample also contains other DNA sequences that code for the same CDR3. V usage is TRBV27 and J usage is TRBJ1-2; D remains unclear. V lost 6 bases and J lost 4, with 12 bases in between. Germline V gives CDR1 MNHEY, CDR2 SMNVEV (reference sequence). CDR3 size: 13 residues. In DNA form, the CDR3 reads TGTGCCAGCAGCTCGGCCGGCGGCTATGGCTACACCTTC. Its protein is CASSSAGGYGYTF.

The V call is TRBV7-2, the J call TRBJ1-6; 8 positions agree with TRBD1. V lost 4 bases and J lost 7; bases outside the gene matches: 6. CDR1 and CDR2 (germline): SGHTA, FQGNSA. The length of the CDR3 is 15 residues. CDR3 DNA: TGTGCCAGCAGCTCAAGGACAGGGCAGAATTCACCCCTCCACTTT. Translating it yields CASSSRTGQNSPLHF. The full variable domain, in which reference TRBV7-2 and TRBJ1-6 provide the parts outside the CDR3, is GAGVSQSPSNKVTEKGKDVELRCDPISGHTALYWYRQSLGQGLEFLIYFQGNSAPDKSGLPSDRFSAERTGGSVSTLTIQRTQQEDSAVYLCASSSRTGQNSPLHFGNGTRLTVT.

As regards this clone: The junction does not match germline at one end; this may be a read error. The chain uses TRBV7-7 and TRBJ2-2; D call uncertain. There are 14 residues in the CDR3. CDR1 is SSHAT, CDR2 FNYEAQ, per germline (reference sequence). The CDR3 coding sequence is TGTGCTAGCAGCTTAAGCCCGAACACCGGGGAGCTGTTTTTT. It codes for CASSLSPNTGELFF.

The chain links TRBV3-1 (or the pseudogene TRBV3-2) to TRBJ1-6; D remains ambiguous. CDR1 LGHDT and CDR2 YNNKEL come from the germline V gene (reference sequence). The CDR3 totals 12 residues. V was cut by 2 bases and J by 14 bases, with 10 bases left in between. For the CDR3, the DNA is TGTGCCAGCAGCCAATGGTCGGCGGCCCTCCACTTT. Translated, it gives CASSQWSAALHF.